The next 2 T cell receptor beta chains were all read from a single sample in a study of T cells in Graves' hyperthyroidism and ophthalmopathy. Amplified regions were TCR beta CDR3 sequences from RNA transcripts. HTBI primers were employed in a first-round RT-PCR of the TCR CDR3. Using its own MiXCR run on the multiplex PCR reads, TCRdb lists one record per CDR3 protein. Found here are over 700,000 distinct CDR3 sequences, approximately 40% of them singletons; the top ten hold less than 40%. The sample was blood. All receptors derive from a woman aged 40 to 50 with Graves' hyperthyroidism.

The sample holds one count of this clonotype. A read error may produce the germline difference seen at one junction end. The V and J genes are TRBV7-9 and TRBJ1-5, with a possible D match to TRBD1 (6 bases). Per germline, CDR1 SEHNR and CDR2 FQNEAQ (reference sequence). This CDR3 contains 17 residues. The DNA for the CDR3 is TGTGTCAGCAGCCCTGGATCTCAGGGGACGGGCAATCAGCCCCAGCATTTT. This gives the protein CVSSPGSQGTGNQPQHF.

The gene calls are TRBV7-2 and TRBJ2-3, with TRBD2 matching over 10 bases. There are 14 residues in the CDR3. V was clipped by 4 bases and J by 15 bases; unmatched bases: 13. In germline, CDR1 is SGHTA, CDR2 FQGNSA. CDR3 DNA sequence: TGTGCCAGCAGCTCCCCGGAGCTAGCGGGGGCCCTTTATTTT. Encoded protein: CASSSPELAGALYF.